This T cell receptor beta chain came from a study of a mutant IDH1 vaccine in newly diagnosed glioma. Study-level information: Vaccination began 4-6 weeks post radiotherapy alone, or with temozolomide cycles.

Libraries were prepared by immunoSEQ multiplex PCR; TCRdb keeps only in-frame clonotypes and omits some of them. This sample has roughly 34,000 clones, with 75% to 95% found just once. Sample time point: week 47, end of study. The investigators gave 300 ug of mutant IDH1 20-mer peptide in each vaccine dose, together with topical imiquimod. Whole-study results and caveats: Immune responses arising from the vaccine appeared in approximately 93% of patients.

This CDR3 spans 15 amino acids. V shed 3 bases, J shed 4 bases, and the junction held 9 bases outside the gene matches. Germline V gives CDR1 MNHNY, CDR2 SVGAGI (reference sequence). On this clone itself: Its specificity is not known.

The TCR comes from a middle-aged woman with glioma. Specimen: PBMCs, collected from a glioma patient whose treatment included an IDH1 peptide vaccine. V is TRBV6-6 and J is TRBJ2-7; 7 bases line up with TRBD2. For the CDR3, the DNA is TGTGCCAGCAGTTATACCTTACTAGCGCCTTACGAGCAGTACTTC. It is translated as CASSYTLLAPYEQYF.